These 13 T cell receptor beta chains share one sample of origin, sequenced in a study of blood T cells in healthy people across ages. Sample-barcoded 5' priming and a J-beta primer mix drove a second PCR of roughly 7 to 11 cycles. A single record per CDR3 protein comes from TCRdb applying MiXCR to the 5' RACE reads. The table shows hundreds of thousands of distinct CDR3 sequences, with 45% to 50% occurring only once. Sequencing was done on a sample of blood. These receptors all stem from a woman aged 55 to 70 in good health.

The chain carries TRBV7-3 and TRBJ2-3; possible D gene TRBD2, 5 bases. Germline V gene sequence: CDR1 SGHTA, CDR2 FQGTGA. This CDR3 is built from 14 residues. The V and J ends lost 4 bases and 2 bases respectively, with 10 bases between them. Written as DNA, the CDR3 is TGTGCCAGCAGCTCCGGACTCCACACAGATACGCAGTATTTT. It codes for CASSSGLHTDTQYF. Variable domain in full (rest from reference TRBV7-3 and TRBJ2-3): GAGVSQTPSNKVTEKGKYVELRCDPISGHTALYWYRQSLGQGPEFLIYFQGTGAADDSGLPNDRFFAVRPEGSVSTLKIQRTERGDSAVYLCASSSGLHTDTQYFGPGTRLTVL.

The table lists this clonotype with a few counts. V gene TRBV6-5 combines with J gene TRBJ2-1; 15 nucleotides match TRBD2. The V and J ends lost 0 bases and 9 bases, in that order; junction bases with no gene match: 3. The V gene's germline CDR1 is MNHEY and CDR2 SVGAGI. The CDR3 is 16 residues long. CDR3 amino acids: CASSYSGTSGRIEQFF. The CDR3 nucleotides are TGTGCCAGCAGTTACTCGGGGACTAGCGGGAGGATTGAGCAGTTCTTC.

The chain employs TRBV4-3 and TRBJ2-3, with D tentatively TRBD1 or TRBD2 (5 bases each). Germline V CDR1 and CDR2: LGHNA, YSLEER. The CDR3 totals 18 residues. V dropped 1 base and J dropped 2 bases, with 19 bases sitting between them. CDR3: CASSQGSGAGPYTDTQYF. CDR3 nucleotide sequence: TGCGCCAGCAGCCAAGGGTCCGGGGCAGGACCCTACACAGATACGCAGTATTTT.

This chain links TRBV28 with TRBJ2-1, with 7 nucleotides matching TRBD1. J lost 4 bases, V lost 7 bases, and 7 bases had no gene match. The length of the CDR3 is 14 residues. Germline CDR1 is MDHEN and CDR2 is SYDVKM. CDR3 nucleotides: TGTGCCAGCATTCCGGGACAGCCTTACAATGAGCAGTTCTTC. It translates to CASIPGQPYNEQFF.

This clonotype has a handful of counts. The CDR3 loop is CASSFQRVTDTQYF. CDR3 DNA sequence: TGTGCCAGCAGCTTCCAGCGGGTCACAGATACGCAGTATTTT. The V and J genes are TRBV7-2 and TRBJ2-3, with D tentatively TRBD2 (6 bases). This CDR3 comprises 14 residues. CDR1 and CDR2 (germline): SGHTA, FQGNSA. V lost 3 bases and J 2 bases, leaving 9 bases between the germline ends.

The gene calls are TRBV5-6 and TRBJ1-1; 10 bases match TRBD1. J lost 6 bases, V lost 5 bases, and 13 bases had no gene match. CDR3 size: 16 residues. Germline V gives CDR1 SGHDT, CDR2 YYEEEE. CDR3 DNA sequence: TGTGCCAGCAGGGCCGGGACAGGGGCAAGTGGCGCTGAAGCTTTCTTT. Protein: CASRAGTGASGAEAFF. Together with reference TRBV5-6 and TRBJ1-1, the CDR3 gives the full variable domain: DAGVTQSPTHLIKTRGQQVTLRCSPKSGHDTVSWYQQALGQGPQFIFQYYEEEERQRGNFPDRFSGHQFPNYSSELNVNALLLGDSALYLCASRAGTGASGAEAFFGQGTRLTVV.

This clonotype was observed a handful of times. V is TRBV10-3 and J is TRBJ2-1; 11 nucleotides match TRBD2. Germline loops: CDR1 ENHRY, CDR2 SYGVKD. Germline trimming cut 4 bases from V and 6 bases from J; bases unmatched to any gene: 8. The CDR3 extends over 16 amino acids. The CDR3 sequence is CAISGAGTSGFNEQFF. In DNA form, the CDR3 reads TGTGCCATCAGTGGGGCGGGGACTAGCGGCTTCAATGAGCAGTTCTTC.

This clonotype was seen once. The chain combines TRBV6-6 with TRBJ1-3; possible D gene TRBD1, 5 bases. CDR1 MNHNY and CDR2 SVGAGI come from the germline V gene (reference sequence). The CDR3 is made up of 16 amino acids. V dropped 6 bases and J dropped 0 bases, with 15 bases sitting between them. The chain's CDR3 is CASSQTGAASGNTIYF. CDR3 nucleotides: TGTGCCAGCAGCCAAACCGGGGCGGCCTCTGGAAACACCATATATTTT.

The V gene is TRBV27, the J gene TRBJ2-3, with D perhaps TRBD1 (5 bases). V lost 3 bases and J lost 8, with 12 bases in between. The germline gives CDR1 MNHEY, CDR2 SMNVEV (reference sequence). CDR3 size: 13 residues. CDR3 nucleotide sequence: TGTGCCAGCAGTTTTCAGGGAAGGGGTACGCAGTATTTT. Amino acids: CASSFQGRGTQYF.

The rearrangement links TRBV20-1 to TRBJ2-5, with a weak D call TRBD2 (5 bases). Germline loops: CDR1 DFQATT, CDR2 SNEGSKA (reference sequence). The V and J ends lost 3 bases and 2 bases respectively, with 10 bases between them. The CDR3 has 13 amino acids. This CDR3 reads CSARRVVQETQYF. In nucleotides, the CDR3 is TGCAGTGCTAGGAGGGTTGTGCAAGAGACCCAGTACTTC.

The J gene is TRBJ1-1, the V gene TRBV7-2; D possibly corresponds to TRBD1 (5 bases). Germline CDR1 reads SGHTA; CDR2 reads FQGNSA. V was trimmed by 2 bases and J by 10 bases, leaving 17 bases between them. The CDR3 has 14 amino acids. CDR3 nucleotide sequence: TGTGCCAGCAGCTTACAGGGAAAGGCAGGGATAGCTTTCTTT. Protein sequence: CASSLQGKAGIAFF.

The chain combines TRBV5-1 with TRBJ1-5; the D gene is possibly TRBD1 (6 bases). Germline V lookup: CDR1 SGHRS, CDR2 YFSETQ. The CDR3 is 14 residues long. Trimming cost V 2 bases and J 5 bases, with 11 bases left between them. CDR3 in amino acids: CASSLQEGDQPQHF. CDR3 coding DNA: TGCGCCAGCAGCTTACAGGAGGGGGATCAGCCCCAGCATTTT.

The rearrangement uses TRBV20-1 and TRBJ2-1, with 7 positions matching TRBD2. There are 12 residues in the CDR3. Trimming removed 5 bases from V and 8 bases from J; junction bases left unmatched: 6. Germline CDR1 DFQATT, CDR2 SNEGSKA (reference sequence). CDR3 in amino acids: CSAQTSVDEQFF. The CDR3 DNA sequence: TGCAGTGCTCAAACTAGCGTCGATGAGCAGTTCTTC.